This TCR beta chain was profiled in a study of blood T cells in healthy people across ages. This clonotype was seen a few times. What it binds is not known. Trimming removed 0 bases from V and 6 bases from J, with 9 bases in between. The CDR3 has 13 amino acids. Germline V CDR1 and CDR2: KGHSY, FQNENV. Aged about 6 to 100, donors were systemically healthy Caucasians from Russia. Isolating PBMCs gave at least 6 million of these cells per sample. Using a J-beta primer mix together with a sample-barcoded 5' primer, a second PCR was run for roughly 7 to 11 cycles. TCRdb re-derived calls from the 5' RACE reads in MiXCR, one entry per CDR3 protein. The data contain about 780,000 distinct CDR3 sequences, about 47% of them singletons. Study conclusions and caveats: As age increased, TCR beta diversity per million T cells fell in a roughly linear fashion.

The chain is built from TRBV16 and TRBJ2-7; D gene unclear. The receptor's source is a man aged 80 or over in good health. The sample comprised blood. CDR3 in DNA: TGTGCCAGCAGCCAATCAACAGTTCCCGAGCAGTACTTC. It specifies CASSQSTVPEQYF.